The 14 T cell receptor beta chains below all came from one sample that was sequenced in a study of blood T cells in healthy people across ages. A second PCR, run for about 7 to 11 cycles, used a sample-barcoded 5' primer plus a J-beta primer mix. TCRdb itself ran the 5' RACE reads through MiXCR, one entry per CDR3 protein. This table holds some 920,000 distinct CDR3 sequences, roughly half found once. The specimen was blood. Receptors were obtained from a woman aged 55-69 years in good health.

This rearrangement joins TRBV28 to TRBJ2-4; D gene uncertain. Germline loops: CDR1 MDHEN, CDR2 SYDVKM. This CDR3 spans 14 amino acids. Between the trimmed V and J ends, which lost 5 bases and 15 bases, there was a span of 23 bases. The CDR3 region is CASSLPGRVDLMYF. The CDR3 bases are TGTGCCAGCAGTCTCCCCGGACGCGTGGACCTTATGTACTTC.

The V gene is TRBV24-1, the J gene TRBJ2-1, with 13 bases that match TRBD2. The last part of the DNA fits TRBJ2-7 better; the J call may be wrong. Germline lookup yields CDR1 KGHDR and CDR2 SFDVKD. CDR3 length: 19 amino acids. The CDR3 nucleotides are TGTGCCACCAGTGGTCCACTAGCGGGAGGGGCAAGCTCCTACAATGAGCAGTACTTC. As protein: CATSGPLAGGASSYNEQYF.

This clonotype was counted between two and nine times. The V gene is TRBV4-2, the J gene TRBJ2-1; 10 bases fit TRBD2. V dropped 0 bases and J dropped 2; count of bases not matched to a gene: 7. Germline loops: CDR1 LGHNA, CDR2 YNFKEQ. CDR3 length: 18 amino acids. The CDR3 is CASSQDNGGTSAYNEQFF. For the CDR3, the DNA is TGTGCCAGCAGCCAAGATAATGGAGGGACTAGCGCCTACAATGAGCAGTTCTTC.

V is TRBV20-1 and J is TRBJ2-3; D call uncertain. V lost 5 bases and J 4 bases, leaving 13 bases between the germline ends. This CDR3 region has 13 residues. Germline CDR1 and CDR2: DFQATT and SNEGSKA (reference sequence). Written as DNA, the CDR3 is TGCAGTGCTGAAACCCAATTAGCAGATACGCAGTATTTT. Residues: CSAETQLADTQYF.

The J gene is TRBJ2-5, the V gene TRBV6-1; 8 positions match TRBD2. Germline loops: CDR1 MNHNS, CDR2 SASEGT. Trimming cost V 7 bases and J 2 bases; bases outside gene matches: 12. The CDR3 length is 16 residues. The CDR3 DNA reads as TGTGCCAGCAAACCGACGACAGCGGGGGTACAAGAGACCCAGTACTTC. Its protein is CASKPTTAGVQETQYF.

In its sample, this clonotype was seen a few times. The chain joins TRBV18 to TRBJ2-1, with D uncertain. V was pared by 3 bases and J by 4 bases, with 10 bases between. Looked up from germline, CDR1 is KGHSH and CDR2 is LQKENI. CDR3 length: 14 amino acids. In nucleotides, the CDR3 is TGTGCCAGCTCACCGGTAGTCGGTTACAATGAGCAGTTCTTC. Protein sequence: CASSPVVGYNEQFF.

The chain joins TRBV20-1 to TRBJ1-2; 8 nucleotides align to TRBD1. The CDR3 contains 16 residues. Germline V CDR1 and CDR2: DFQATT, SNEGSKA (reference sequence). With 0 bases clipped from V and 3 bases from J, the junction kept 9 bases outside the gene matches. The CDR3 loop reads CSARDPEQGDDYGYTF. CDR3 nucleotides: TGCAGTGCTAGAGATCCGGAACAGGGGGACGACTATGGCTACACCTTC.

This chain uses TRBV20-1 with TRBJ1-2; D gene ambiguous. Looked up from germline, CDR1 is DFQATT and CDR2 is SNEGSKA (reference sequence). This CDR3 region has 9 residues. The CDR3 region is CRASYGYTF. The DNA of the CDR3 is TGCAGGGCTTCCTATGGCTACACCTTC.

The chain uses TRBV3-1 and TRBJ2-1; the match to TRBD2 covers 7 bases. TRBJ2-7 explains the end of the DNA better; the J call may be wrong. The germline gives CDR1 LGHDT, CDR2 YNNKEL (reference sequence). The CDR3 length is 14 residues. Here the CDR3 reads CASSPGTNYNEQYF. In DNA, the CDR3 is TGTGCCAGCAGTCCCGGGACTAACTACAATGAGCAGTACTTC.

J is TRBJ2-7 and V is TRBV21-1; the D call TRBD2 from the table was never checked on the DNA. TRBV21-1 is a known pseudogene. The CDR3 is made up of 18 amino acids. In nucleotides, the CDR3 is TGTGCCAGCAGCAAAAAATGGACTAGCGGGAGGGACTACAATGAGCAGTACTTC. Its translation: CASSKKWTSGRDYNEQYF.

A few counts support this clonotype. The V and J genes are TRBV20-1 and TRBJ2-7, with TRBD2 matching 11 bases. Per the germline V gene, CDR1 is DFQATT and CDR2 is SNEGSKA (reference sequence). This CDR3 comprises 16 residues. Trimming removed 5 bases from V and 4 bases from J; junction bases left unmatched: 13. This chain's CDR3 is CSASGTSGNLLYEQYF. The CDR3 bases are TGCAGTGCTTCCGGGACTAGCGGTAACCTCCTGTACGAGCAGTACTTC.

This clonotype was picked up many times. The chain is built from TRBV6-2 or TRBV6-3 and TRBJ2-2, with D possibly TRBD1 on 6 matching bases. The CDR3 covers 16 residues. V dropped 6 bases and J dropped 1 base, with 15 bases sitting between them. The germline V gene encodes CDR1 MNHEY and CDR2 SVGEGT. CDR3 in DNA: TGTGCCAGCAGCTCATTCACAGGGTGGAACACCGGGGAGCTGTTTTTT. Translation gives CASSSFTGWNTGELFF.

The CDR3: CSARDQRATPADTQYF. Here the CDR3 DNA reads TGCAGTGCTAGAGATCAGAGGGCTACACCGGCAGATACGCAGTATTTT. The J gene is TRBJ2-3, the V gene TRBV20-1; tentatively, D is TRBD2 (5 bases). V lost 0 bases and J lost 4, with 17 bases in between. There are 16 residues in the CDR3. CDR1 is DFQATT and CDR2 is SNEGSKA in the germline V gene (reference sequence).

The V call is TRBV7-9, the J call TRBJ2-5; no clear D. The CDR3 extends over 15 amino acids. Trimming left V 6 bases short and J 2 bases short, with 16 bases between. The V gene's germline CDR1 is SEHNR and CDR2 FQNEAQ (reference sequence). CDR3: CASSLKITDQETQYF. The CDR3 coding sequence is TGTGCCAGCAGTCTTAAAATAACGGATCAAGAGACCCAGTACTTC.